Sequencing of this TCR beta chain was carried out in a study of T cells in Graves' hyperthyroidism and ophthalmopathy. RNA transcripts served as the template for amplifying TCR beta CDR3 regions. HTBI primers were the set used in a first-round RT-PCR of the TCR CDR3. TCRdb analysed the multiplex PCR reads with MiXCR anew, one entry per CDR3 protein. In the table there are some 500,000 distinct CDR3 sequences, approximately 15% of which are singletons. This CDR3 is 13 amino acids long. Trimming took 6 bases from V and 1 from J, leaving 12 bases between them. The germline CDR1 and CDR2 sequences are DFQATT and SNEGSKA (reference sequence). This clonotype was recorded many times. Calling Graves' hyperthyroidism stable meant ophthalmopathy did not progress within 18 months.

The rearrangement joins TRBV20-1 to TRBJ2-5; a possible D gene is TRBD1 (5 bases). Source material: blood. This receptor was identified in a woman between 18 and 29 years old with Graves' hyperthyroidism. The CDR3 DNA reads TGCAGTGCCCCGGGCAGGGCCCAAGAGACCCAGTACTTC. It is translated as CSAPGRAQETQYF.